This T cell receptor (beta chain) was found in a study of blood T cell repertoires in COVID-19. Study-level information: The analysed material was cDNA or gDNA that came from T cells, B-cell-depleted T cells, or PBMCs.

Unmatched junction bases numbered 10, after V lost 3 bases and J lost 3 bases. This CDR3 comprises 16 residues. Looked up from germline, CDR1 is LGHNA and CDR2 is YSLEER. Per the study methods: By means of reference gene primer amplification, nucleated cell counts were estimated. Produced via immunoSEQ multiplex PCR; TCRdb's table is partial and in-frame only. The V and J calls and clone size come from that table; D and trimming were worked out from the DNA. Of 70,000 to 95,000 clones in the sample, roughly four fifths are singletons; the top ten hold 10% to 15%. V gene TRBV4-3 combines with J gene TRBJ1-1; 7 bases are shared with TRBD1. The TCR comes from a human donor in a cohort sampled during active COVID-19. The sequencing input was peripheral blood. DNA of the CDR3: TGCGCCAGCAGCCACCAACCTGGAGGGGGCTACACTGAAGCTTTCTTT. Protein: CASSHQPGGGYTEAFF.